Presented here are 25 T cell receptor beta chains from one specimen sequenced in a study of blood T cell repertoires in COVID-19. The protocol was immunoSEQ multiplex PCR, while the TCRdb copy is restricted to in-frame clones and leaves out a portion. The sample holds about 300,000 clones; over 80% are singletons and the top ten take approximately 6%. Sequencing was done on a sample of peripheral blood. Every receptor here comes from a woman between 50 and 59 years old with COVID-19, enrolled during active disease.

V gene TRBV11-2 combines with J gene TRBJ1-1, with unresolved D. V dropped 5 bases and J dropped 10 bases, with 14 bases sitting between them. The CDR3 covers 12 residues. The V gene's germline CDR1 is SGHAT and CDR2 FQNNGV. CDR3 in DNA: TGTGCCAGCAGCCCCAATGACTTTAGAGCTTTCTTT. Translation: CASSPNDFRAFF.

The genes are TRBV7-3 and TRBJ1-2; 7 bases align to TRBD1. The germline V gene encodes CDR1 SGHTA and CDR2 FQGTGA. The length of the CDR3 is 15 residues. Germline trimming cut 5 bases from V and 4 bases from J; bases unmatched to any gene: 10. CDR3 sequence: CASSPGQADSYGYTF. DNA of the CDR3: TGTGCCAGCAGCCCCGGACAGGCCGATTCCTATGGCTACACCTTC. Combining the CDR3 with reference TRBV7-3 and TRBJ1-2 gives the whole variable domain GAGVSQTPSNKVTEKGKYVELRCDPISGHTALYWYRQSLGQGPEFLIYFQGTGAADDSGLPNDRFFAVRPEGSVSTLKIQRTERGDSAVYLCASSPGQADSYGYTFGSGTRLTVV.

Written as DNA, the CDR3 is TGTGCCAGCACCCCCGCGAGTAGATTGTTCATCAATGAGCAGTTCTTC. Translation gives CASTPASRLFINEQFF. The chain carries TRBV2 and TRBJ2-1; D gene unclear. V lost 7 bases and J 6 bases, leaving 22 bases between the germline ends. Per the germline V gene, CDR1 is SNHLY and CDR2 is FYNNEI. This CDR3 region has 16 residues.

The gene calls are TRBV7-5 and TRBJ2-3; the table's D call of TRBD2 was not tested on the DNA. TRBV7-5 is a pseudogene. The CDR3 contains 18 residues. The CDR3 region has the DNA TGTGTCAGAAGCTTAGCTTTCCGGACTGGACCTAGCACAGATACGCAGTATTTT. Translated, it gives CVRSLAFRTGPSTDTQYF.

The chain recombines TRBV18 with TRBJ2-1; 12 bases are shared with TRBD1. The CDR3 totals 16 residues. The germline V gene has CDR1 KGHSH and CDR2 LQKENI. The V gene end was trimmed by 3 bases and the J gene end by 6 bases; junction bases not matched to a gene: 6. In DNA, the CDR3 is TGTGCCAGCTCACCCCTTTGGGACAGGGGGCCCAATGAGCAGTTCTTC. Translated: CASSPLWDRGPNEQFF.

The chain uses TRBV6-5 and TRBJ1-2, with D hard to call. The CDR3 spans 15 residues. The V gene's germline CDR1 is MNHEY and CDR2 SVGAGI. V shed 5 bases and J shed 5 bases, with 18 bases lying between them. Written as DNA, the CDR3 is TGTGCCAGCAGTCCTGACTCCGCAACCCCTTATGGCTACACCTTC. Its protein is CASSPDSATPYGYTF.

The chain combines TRBV5-1 with TRBJ1-2, with TRBD1 as a possible D gene (6 bases). With 2 bases removed from V and 5 bases from J, the gap between germline ends came to 13 bases. Germline V CDR1 and CDR2: SGHRS, YFSETQ. The CDR3 has 14 residues. The CDR3 reads CASSLWGQSYGYTF. The CDR3 DNA is TGCGCCAGCAGCTTATGGGGACAATCTTATGGCTACACCTTC.

This CDR3 reads CASSSYGGGWETQYF. CDR3 nucleotides: TGTGCCAGCAGTTCCTACGGCGGGGGTTGGGAGACCCAGTACTTC. J is TRBJ2-5 and V is TRBV6-2 or TRBV6-3; 7 bases map to TRBD2. The CDR3 covers 15 residues. The junction had 10 bases not matched to a gene; V was cut back by 4 bases and J by 5 bases. Germline CDR1 reads MNHEY; CDR2 reads SVGEGT.

Worth noting for this clone: In the same sample, other DNA sequences code for this CDR3. The chain couples TRBV27 to TRBJ2-7, with 16 nucleotides matching TRBD2. The CDR3 totals 15 residues. V dropped 5 bases and J dropped 5; count of bases not matched to a gene: 3. Germline V gene lookup returns CDR1 MNHEY and CDR2 SMNVEV (reference sequence). The CDR3 sequence is CASSPGTSGRDEQYF. The CDR3 DNA sequence: TGTGCCAGCAGTCCGGGGACTAGCGGGAGGGACGAGCAGTACTTC.

The V and J genes are TRBV7-9 and TRBJ2-3, with D maybe TRBD2 (5 bases). Germline V lookup: CDR1 SEHNR, CDR2 FQNEAQ (reference sequence). Trimming removed 5 bases at V and 4 bases at J, with 16 bases between. This CDR3 comprises 15 residues. The CDR3 reads CASSPRPSRSDTQYF. Written as DNA, the CDR3 is TGTGCCAGCAGCCCAAGGCCTAGCCGTTCAGATACGCAGTATTTT.

This sequence joins TRBV7-9 and TRBJ2-7, with 8 bases matching TRBD2. CDR3 length: 15 amino acids. The V gene's germline CDR1 is SEHNR and CDR2 FQNEAQ (reference sequence). The junction had 9 bases not matched to a gene; V was cut back by 4 bases and J by 4 bases. The CDR3 region has the DNA TGTGCCAGCAGCTCAACCAGCGGGAGTAGTTACGAGCAGTACTTC. It encodes CASSSTSGSSYEQYF.

The V and J genes are TRBV6-1 and TRBJ1-2; 9 nucleotides match TRBD1. This CDR3 spans 13 amino acids. Germline lookup yields CDR1 MNHNS and CDR2 SASEGT. The ends lost 2 bases at V and 11 bases at J; junction bases unmatched: 6. The CDR3 coding sequence is TGTGCCAGCAGTGAATTGGTGACAGGGGGGTACACCTTC. This translates into CASSELVTGGYTF.

The chain carries TRBV6-5 and TRBJ1-4; a weak D match, TRBD1 (5 bases). Germline lookup yields CDR1 MNHEY and CDR2 SVGAGI. Trimming cost V 6 bases and J 8 bases, with 19 bases left between them. The CDR3 spans 15 residues. CDR3 protein: CASSLALRGIEKLFF. The CDR3 nucleotides read TGTGCCAGCAGCCTAGCCCTTCGGGGGATCGAAAAACTGTTTTTT.

The V and J genes are TRBV5-5 and TRBJ1-3, with unresolved D. From germline, CDR1 is SGHKS and CDR2 YYEKEE (reference sequence). The CDR3 loop spans 16 amino acids. Between the trimmed V and J ends, which lost 5 bases and 0 bases, there was a span of 15 bases. The DNA for the CDR3 is TGTGCCAGCAGACCCTCCGAGGGCCTCTCTGGAAACACCATATATTTT. Translated: CASRPSEGLSGNTIYF.

The CDR3 spells CASSPRERNEQYF. CDR3 DNA sequence: TGTGCCAGCAGCCCCCGGGAGCGTAACGAGCAGTACTTC. The chain recombines TRBV7-9 with TRBJ2-7; D is possibly TRBD2 (6 bases). Trimming took off 5 bases at V and 5 bases at J, with 13 bases between the two ends. CDR3 length: 13 residues. Germline V gene lookup returns CDR1 SEHNR and CDR2 FQNEAQ (reference sequence).

V gene TRBV11-3 combines with J gene TRBJ2-1; maybe TRBD2 (7 bases). The CDR3 totals 14 residues. Germline values: CDR1 SGHNT, CDR2 YENEEA. V lost 5 bases and J lost 9, with 17 bases in between. The CDR3 spells CASSRRRGGSEQFF. DNA for the CDR3: TGTGCCAGCAGCCGCAGGAGGGGGGGGTCTGAGCAGTTCTTC.

J is TRBJ2-1 and V is TRBV18, with D hard to call. CDR1 and CDR2 from the germline V gene are KGHSH and LQKENI. The CDR3 has 13 amino acids. Between the trimmed V and J ends, which lost 0 bases and 7 bases, there was a span of 7 bases. The CDR3 nucleotides read TGTGCCAGCTCACCACCTAGCCAGAATGAGCAGTTCTTC. It translates to CASSPPSQNEQFF.

The chain couples TRBV18 to TRBJ1-2, with TRBD1 matching over 8 bases. The V segment lost 1 base and the J segment 4 bases; nucleotides outside the gene matches: 5. This CDR3 spans 15 amino acids. Germline values: CDR1 KGHSH, CDR2 LQKENI. CDR3 sequence: CASSPRTGQSYGYTF. CDR3 DNA: TGTGCCAGCTCACCACGGACAGGGCAGAGCTATGGCTACACCTTC.

This clone was found once. The CDR3 bases are TGTGCCAGCAACGGGGACTACCTCTACAATGAGCAGTTCTTC. Translated, it gives CASNGDYLYNEQFF. V and J are TRBV6-5 and TRBJ2-1; 7 positions match TRBD2. There are 14 residues in the CDR3. Germline V lookup: CDR1 MNHEY, CDR2 SVGAGI. J was trimmed by 3 bases and V by 7 bases; bases with no gene match: 6.

CDR3 DNA: TGTGCCAGCAGTTTAGTACAGGGGTATGGCTACACCTTC. It specifies CASSLVQGYGYTF. This chain connects TRBV12-3 or TRBV12-4 to TRBJ1-2; 7 nucleotides line up with TRBD1. The ends lost 1 base at V and 5 bases at J; junction bases unmatched: 1. The CDR3 covers 13 residues.

The chain recombines TRBV30 with TRBJ1-1; D uncertain. Germline V lookup: CDR1 GTSNPN, CDR2 SVGIG (reference sequence). The ends were cut back, 2 bases at V and 6 bases at J, with 16 bases in the middle. This CDR3 has 14 amino acids. The CDR3 loop is CAWSTSPYGAEAFF. CDR3 nucleotide sequence: TGTGCCTGGAGTACTAGCCCGTACGGCGCTGAAGCTTTCTTT.

The CDR3 sequence: CASSFRQNPNEKLFF. In DNA, the CDR3 is TGTGCCAGCAGCTTCCGACAGAACCCTAATGAAAAACTGTTTTTT. The chain joins TRBV14 to TRBJ1-4, with a possible D match to TRBD1 (5 bases). V lost 5 bases to trimming and J lost 3 bases, with 13 bases between them. The CDR3 covers 15 residues. Germline-derived CDR1 and CDR2 are SGHDN and FVKESK.

V usage is TRBV11-2 and J usage is TRBJ1-1, with D unclear. Germline lookup yields CDR1 SGHAT and CDR2 FQNNGV. The V end lost 1 base, the J end lost 7 bases, and 10 bases lay between the germline ends. The CDR3 consists of 13 residues. This CDR3 is CASSLGEYGEAFF. CDR3 in DNA: TGTGCCAGCAGCTTAGGGGAGTATGGTGAAGCTTTCTTT.

The chain carries TRBV30 and TRBJ1-4; D is unresolved. The germline V gene encodes CDR1 GTSNPN and CDR2 SVGIG (reference sequence). The CDR3 runs to 14 residues. V was pared by 0 bases and J by 10 bases, with 15 bases between. The CDR3 spells CAWSVKGSSGKLFF. CDR3 DNA: TGTGCCTGGAGTGTAAAAGGCTCTTCGGGAAAACTGTTTTTT.

This chain uses TRBV7-8 with TRBJ1-5; TRBD1 agrees at 7 bases. The V gene end was trimmed by 2 bases and the J gene end by 3 bases; junction bases not matched to a gene: 4. Germline values: CDR1 SGHVS, CDR2 FQNEAQ. This CDR3 is built from 15 residues. This CDR3 is CASSLRDRYNQPQHF. CDR3 bases: TGTGCCAGCAGCTTAAGGGACAGATACAATCAGCCCCAGCATTTT.